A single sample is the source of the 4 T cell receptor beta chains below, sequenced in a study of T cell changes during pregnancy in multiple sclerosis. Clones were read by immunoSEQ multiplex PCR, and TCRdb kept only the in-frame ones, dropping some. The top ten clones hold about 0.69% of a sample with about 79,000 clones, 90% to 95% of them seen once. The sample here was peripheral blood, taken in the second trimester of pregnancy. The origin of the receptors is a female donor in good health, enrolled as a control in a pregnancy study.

CDR3 loop: CASSAQRGTEAFF. CDR3 nucleotide sequence: TGTGCCAGCAGCGCCCAAAGAGGGACTGAAGCTTTCTTT. This chain joins TRBV9 and TRBJ1-1, with D unresolved. Trimming shortened V by 3 bases and J by 5 bases, and 11 bases separated the two germline ends. CDR1 is SGDLS and CDR2 is YYNGEE in the germline V gene. The CDR3 sequence is 13 residues long.

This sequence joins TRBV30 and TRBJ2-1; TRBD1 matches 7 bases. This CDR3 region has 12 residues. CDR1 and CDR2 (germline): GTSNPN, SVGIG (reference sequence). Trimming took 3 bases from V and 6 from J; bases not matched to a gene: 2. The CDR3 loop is CAWRSGGNEQFF. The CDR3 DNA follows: TGTGCCTGGAGGTCAGGGGGCAATGAGCAGTTCTTC.

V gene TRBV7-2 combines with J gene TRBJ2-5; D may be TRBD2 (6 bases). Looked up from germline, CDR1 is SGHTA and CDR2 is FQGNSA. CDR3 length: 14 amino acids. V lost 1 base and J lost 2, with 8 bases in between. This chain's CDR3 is CASSLELAQETQYF. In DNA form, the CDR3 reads TGTGCCAGCAGCTTAGAGCTAGCGCAAGAGACCCAGTACTTC.

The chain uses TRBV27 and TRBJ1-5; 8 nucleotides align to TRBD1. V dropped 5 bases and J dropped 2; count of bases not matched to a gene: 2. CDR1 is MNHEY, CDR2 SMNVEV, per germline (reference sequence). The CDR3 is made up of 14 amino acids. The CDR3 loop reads CASSPRGRNQPQHF. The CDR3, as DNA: TGTGCCAGCAGTCCCAGGGGGCGCAATCAGCCCCAGCATTTT.